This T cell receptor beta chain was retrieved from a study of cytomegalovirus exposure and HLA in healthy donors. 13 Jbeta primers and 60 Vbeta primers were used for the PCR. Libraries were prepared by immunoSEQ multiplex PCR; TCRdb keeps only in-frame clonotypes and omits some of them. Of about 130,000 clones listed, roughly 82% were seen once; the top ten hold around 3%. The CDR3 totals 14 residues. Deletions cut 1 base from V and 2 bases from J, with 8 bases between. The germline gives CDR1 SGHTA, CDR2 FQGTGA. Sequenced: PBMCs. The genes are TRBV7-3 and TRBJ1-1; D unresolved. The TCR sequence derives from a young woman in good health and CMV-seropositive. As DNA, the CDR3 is TGTGCCAGCAGCTTAAGCGGTTATAACACTGAAGCTTTCTTT. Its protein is CASSLSGYNTEAFF.